A selection of T cell receptor beta chains follows, all from one sample in a study of blood T cell repertoires in COVID-19. TCRdb's table, derived via immunoSEQ multiplex PCR, lists solely in-frame clones and lacks some. Among some 70,000 clones listed, roughly nine tenths were seen once. Specimen: peripheral blood. The source of these receptors is a woman aged 50 to 60 with COVID-19, enrolled during active disease. CDR3s include the opening cysteine and the closing phenylalanine or tryptophan. A D gene is named only where the DNA matches it firmly. Some rows have no size entry. The others give once, few or many, or a class for an expanded clone.

v_call: TRBV19; j_call: TRBJ2-7; clone_size: .; d_call: .; cdr3_nt: TGTGCCAGTAGTCGGGACTTGAACTACGAGCAGTACTTC; cdr3_aa: CASSRDLNYEQYF
v_call: TRBV2; j_call: TRBJ2-3; clone_size: .; d_call: .; cdr3_nt: TGTGCCAGCAGTGCTGAACAGCGCACAGATACGCAGTATTTT; cdr3_aa: CASSAEQRTDTQYF
v_call: TRBV6-1; j_call: TRBJ1-2; clone_size: .; d_call: .; cdr3_nt: TGTGCCAGCAGTGAATCGGTTAACTATGGCTACACCTTC; cdr3_aa: CASSESVNYGYTF
v_call: TRBV6-5; j_call: TRBJ1-5; clone_size: few; d_call: .; cdr3_nt: TGTGCCAGCGCGGAAGGGGGGGCCGGCAATCAGCCCCAGCATTTT; cdr3_aa: CASAEGGAGNQPQHF
v_call: TRBV7-8; j_call: TRBJ2-3; clone_size: .; d_call: .; cdr3_nt: TGTGCCAGCAGCTTTATGGAACAGGGAGGGACTGGGACTAGCACAGATACGCAGTATTTT; cdr3_aa: CASSFMEQGGTGTSTDTQYF
v_call: TRBV27; j_call: TRBJ2-3; clone_size: .; d_call: TRBD1; cdr3_nt: TGTGCCAGCAGTACCGGACAGGGTCGTTTCACAGATACGCAGTATTTT; cdr3_aa: CASSTGQGRFTDTQYF
v_call: TRBV6-6; j_call: TRBJ2-1; clone_size: .; d_call: .; cdr3_nt: TGTGCCAGCCTTCCCTTCCCAGGGGATGAGCAGTTCTTC; cdr3_aa: CASLPFPGDEQFF
v_call: TRBV27; j_call: TRBJ2-7; clone_size: .; d_call: .; cdr3_nt: TGTGCCAGCAGTTTCAGTAGCGGACCCTACGAGCAGTACTTC; cdr3_aa: CASSFSSGPYEQYF
v_call: TRBV7-2; j_call: TRBJ2-7; clone_size: once; d_call: .; cdr3_nt: TGTGCCAGCAGCCGCGGAAGGATCTACGAGCAGTACTTC; cdr3_aa: CASSRGRIYEQYF
v_call: TRBV19; j_call: TRBJ1-5; clone_size: .; d_call: .; cdr3_nt: TGTGCCAGTAACCTCCGGGAAGGGAGCAATCAGCCCCAGCATTTT; cdr3_aa: CASNLREGSNQPQHF
v_call: TRBV7-3; j_call: TRBJ2-3; clone_size: .; d_call: TRBD2; cdr3_nt: TGTGCCAGCAGCCCCGGGGGGGGGCCCACAGATACGCAGTATTTT; cdr3_aa: CASSPGGGPTDTQYF
v_call: TRBV19; j_call: TRBJ1-2; clone_size: once; d_call: TRBD1; cdr3_nt: TGTGCCAGTAGTATAATCTACAGGACAGGAAACTATGGCTACACCTTC; cdr3_aa: CASSIIYRTGNYGYTF
v_call: TRBV30; j_call: TRBJ1-3; clone_size: .; d_call: TRBD1; cdr3_nt: TGTGCCTGGAGTGTCATGGCAGGGGGTTTGGCTGGAAACACCATATATTTT; cdr3_aa: CAWSVMAGGLAGNTIYF
v_call: TRBV5-6; j_call: TRBJ1-5; clone_size: .; d_call: .; cdr3_nt: TGTGCCAGCAGCTTGGTAGGGTCGGGGCAGCCCCAGCATTTT; cdr3_aa: CASSLVGSGQPQHF
v_call: TRBV5-4; j_call: TRBJ2-2; clone_size: .; d_call: TRBD2; cdr3_nt: TGTGCCAGCAGCTTTGGGGGAGGGCCGGGGACCGGGGAGCTGTTTTTT; cdr3_aa: CASSFGGGPGTGELFF
v_call: TRBV11-3; j_call: TRBJ2-4; clone_size: .; d_call: .; cdr3_nt: TGTGCCAGCAGCGCCTCAGGCAAAAACATTCAGTACTTC; cdr3_aa: CASSASGKNIQYF
v_call: TRBV4-3; j_call: TRBJ2-3; clone_size: .; d_call: .; cdr3_nt: TGCGCCAGCAGCCAATCCTCTAGAGGGTTGGGAACAGATACGCAGTATTTT; cdr3_aa: CASSQSSRGLGTDTQYF
v_call: TRBV28; j_call: TRBJ1-2; clone_size: .; d_call: .; cdr3_nt: TGTGCCAGCAATACTAACTGGCAGCAAAAGTTGAACTATGGCTACACCTTC; cdr3_aa: CASNTNWQQKLNYGYTF
v_call: TRBV14; j_call: TRBJ2-5; clone_size: .; d_call: .; cdr3_nt: TGTGCCAGCAGCCATGATGGGCTTTTCCAGTACTTC; cdr3_aa: CASSHDGLFQYF
v_call: TRBV4-1; j_call: TRBJ2-3; clone_size: .; d_call: .; cdr3_nt: TGCGCCAGCAGCTCGGGGAAGCGGACAGATACGCAGTATTTT; cdr3_aa: CASSSGKRTDTQYF
v_call: TRBV6-5; j_call: TRBJ1-1; clone_size: .; d_call: .; cdr3_nt: TGTGCCAGCAGTTCCAACAGGAACACTGAAGCTTTCTTT; cdr3_aa: CASSSNRNTEAFF
v_call: TRBV6-5; j_call: TRBJ1-1; clone_size: .; d_call: TRBD1; cdr3_nt: TGTGCCAGCAGTTGGGACAGGGTGAACACTGAAGCTTTCTTT; cdr3_aa: CASSWDRVNTEAFF
v_call: TRBV9; j_call: TRBJ2-2; clone_size: .; d_call: .; cdr3_nt: TGTGCCAGCAGCGAGCTTGGGGGCGTCACCGGGGAGCTGTTTTTT; cdr3_aa: CASSELGGVTGELFF
v_call: TRBV29-1; j_call: TRBJ1-1; clone_size: .; d_call: TRBD1; cdr3_nt: TGCAGCGCTGACAGGGGGAACACTGAAGCTTTCTTT; cdr3_aa: CSADRGNTEAFF
v_call: TRBV4-1; j_call: TRBJ1-1; clone_size: few; d_call: .; cdr3_nt: TGCGCCAGCAGCCAATTTTCGTCGAACACTGAAGCTTTCTTT; cdr3_aa: CASSQFSSNTEAFF
v_call: TRBV4-1; j_call: TRBJ2-5; clone_size: .; d_call: .; cdr3_nt: TGCGCCAGCAGCCGAGCAGGGCTCTCCCAAGAGACCCAGTACTTC; cdr3_aa: CASSRAGLSQETQYF
v_call: TRBV25-1; j_call: TRBJ2-3; clone_size: .; d_call: TRBD2; cdr3_nt: TGTGCCAGCAGTGAACTAGCGGGAGGTAATACGCAGTATTTT; cdr3_aa: CASSELAGGNTQYF
v_call: TRBV28; j_call: TRBJ2-1; clone_size: .; d_call: TRBD2; cdr3_nt: TGTGCCAGCAGTTTAAGCGGGAGGGACGAGCAGTTCTTC; cdr3_aa: CASSLSGRDEQFF
v_call: TRBV3-1/TRBV3-2; j_call: TRBJ2-7; clone_size: .; d_call: TRBD2; cdr3_nt: TGTGCCAGCGCAGAACTCCTAGCGGGACCGGGGGAGCAGTACTTC; cdr3_aa: CASAELLAGPGEQYF
v_call: TRBV7-3; j_call: TRBJ2-3; clone_size: .; d_call: TRBD2; cdr3_nt: TGTGCCAGCAGCAAAGCGGGAGGTTTAACAGATACGCAGTATTTT; cdr3_aa: CASSKAGGLTDTQYF
v_call: TRBV6-1; j_call: TRBJ2-7; clone_size: .; d_call: .; cdr3_nt: TGTGCCAGCAGTGAAACTGGGGGGACCGGGTACGAGCAGTACTTC; cdr3_aa: CASSETGGTGYEQYF
v_call: TRBV7-6; j_call: TRBJ2-2; clone_size: .; d_call: .; cdr3_nt: TGTGCCAGCAGCTTAGCAACCAGTAACACCGGGGAGCTGTTTTTT; cdr3_aa: CASSLATSNTGELFF
v_call: TRBV3-1/TRBV3-2; j_call: TRBJ1-2; clone_size: once; d_call: TRBD1; cdr3_nt: TGTGCCAGCAGCCAGGGACAGGGTAGTTCTGGCTACACCTTC; cdr3_aa: CASSQGQGSSGYTF
v_call: TRBV5-5; j_call: TRBJ2-5; clone_size: .; d_call: TRBD2; cdr3_nt: TGTGCCAGCAGCTCGAAGACTAGCGAGCAGACCCAGTACTTC; cdr3_aa: CASSSKTSEQTQYF
v_call: TRBV3-1/TRBV3-2; j_call: TRBJ2-7; clone_size: few; d_call: .; cdr3_nt: TGTGCCAGCAGCCAAGAACCTACCTACGAGCAGTACTTC; cdr3_aa: CASSQEPTYEQYF
v_call: TRBV30; j_call: TRBJ2-3; clone_size: .; d_call: .; cdr3_nt: TGTGCCTGGAGTTTGGGCCAGCGGAGGACAGATACGCAGTATTTT; cdr3_aa: CAWSLGQRRTDTQYF
v_call: TRBV19; j_call: TRBJ1-5; clone_size: .; d_call: TRBD1; cdr3_nt: TGTGCCAGTAGTGTGACAGGGGCCCGTCAGCCCCAGCATTTT; cdr3_aa: CASSVTGARQPQHF
v_call: TRBV2; j_call: TRBJ2-3; clone_size: .; d_call: TRBD2; cdr3_nt: TGTGCCAGCAGCGCGACTAGCGGGAGATCAACAGATACGCAGTATTTT; cdr3_aa: CASSATSGRSTDTQYF
v_call: TRBV5-4; j_call: TRBJ1-1; clone_size: .; d_call: .; cdr3_nt: TGTGCCAGCAGCCCGTGGGGGCGCGCCACTGAAGCTTTCTTT; cdr3_aa: CASSPWGRATEAFF
v_call: TRBV6-5; j_call: TRBJ1-2; clone_size: .; d_call: TRBD1; cdr3_nt: TGTGCCAGCAGTTACTATGGACAGGGGCAAGGCTACACCTTC; cdr3_aa: CASSYYGQGQGYTF
v_call: TRBV24-1; j_call: TRBJ2-3; clone_size: .; d_call: .; cdr3_nt: TGTGCCACCAGTGTAGGGGCGACAGATACGCAGTATTTT; cdr3_aa: CATSVGATDTQYF
v_call: TRBV11-3; j_call: TRBJ1-3; clone_size: .; d_call: .; cdr3_nt: TGTGCCAGCAGCCCATGGACAGATGGAAACACCATATATTTT; cdr3_aa: CASSPWTDGNTIYF
v_call: TRBV7-9; j_call: TRBJ2-2; clone_size: .; d_call: .; cdr3_nt: TGTGCCAGCAGCTTCGAGGGAAGTGACACCGGGGAGCTGTTTTTT; cdr3_aa: CASSFEGSDTGELFF
v_call: TRBV9; j_call: TRBJ1-1; clone_size: .; d_call: .; cdr3_nt: TGTGCCAGCAGCGAAACCCTCGGCACTGAAGCTTTCTTT; cdr3_aa: CASSETLGTEAFF
v_call: TRBV4-3; j_call: TRBJ1-1; clone_size: once; d_call: .; cdr3_nt: TGCGCCAGCAGCCAAGACGGGGGGCTCACTGAAGCTTTCTTT; cdr3_aa: CASSQDGGLTEAFF
v_call: TRBV19; j_call: TRBJ2-1; clone_size: .; d_call: TRBD2; cdr3_nt: TGTGCCAGTAAGGGGGCTAGCGGGAGAGTAGGTAGCGATGAGCAGTTCTTC; cdr3_aa: CASKGASGRVGSDEQFF
v_call: TRBV3-1/TRBV3-2; j_call: TRBJ2-3; clone_size: .; d_call: TRBD2; cdr3_nt: TGTGCCAGCAGCCAATCGTCTAGCGGGAATACGCAGTATTTT; cdr3_aa: CASSQSSSGNTQYF
v_call: TRBV6-6; j_call: TRBJ2-1; clone_size: .; d_call: TRBD1; cdr3_nt: TGTGCCAGCAGTTACCGGACAGGGGGTTATGGCAATGAGCAGTTCTTC; cdr3_aa: CASSYRTGGYGNEQFF